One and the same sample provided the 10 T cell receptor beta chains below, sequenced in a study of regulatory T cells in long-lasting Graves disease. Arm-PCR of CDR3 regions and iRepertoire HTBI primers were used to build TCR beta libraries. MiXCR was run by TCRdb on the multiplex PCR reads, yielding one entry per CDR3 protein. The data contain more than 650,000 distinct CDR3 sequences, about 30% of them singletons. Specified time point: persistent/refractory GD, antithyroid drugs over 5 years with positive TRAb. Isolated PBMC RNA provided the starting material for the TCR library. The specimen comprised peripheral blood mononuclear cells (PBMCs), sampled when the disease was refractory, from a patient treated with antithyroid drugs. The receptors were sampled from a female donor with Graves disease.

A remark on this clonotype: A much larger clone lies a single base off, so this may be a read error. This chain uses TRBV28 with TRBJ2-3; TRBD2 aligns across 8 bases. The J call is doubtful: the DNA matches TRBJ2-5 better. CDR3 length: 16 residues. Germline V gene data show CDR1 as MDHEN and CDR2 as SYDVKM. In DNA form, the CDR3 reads TGTGCCAGCAGTTCCGGTGGCGGGGGGTGGGGGGAGACCCAGTACTTC. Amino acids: CASSSGGGGWGETQYF.

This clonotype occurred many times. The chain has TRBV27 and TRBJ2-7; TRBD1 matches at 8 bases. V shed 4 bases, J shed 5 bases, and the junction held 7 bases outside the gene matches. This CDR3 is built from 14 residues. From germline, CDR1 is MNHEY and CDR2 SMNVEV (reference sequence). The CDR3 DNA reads TGTGCCAGCAGTTCGATCCAGGGGGCCCACGAGCAGTACTTC. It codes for CASSSIQGAHEQYF.

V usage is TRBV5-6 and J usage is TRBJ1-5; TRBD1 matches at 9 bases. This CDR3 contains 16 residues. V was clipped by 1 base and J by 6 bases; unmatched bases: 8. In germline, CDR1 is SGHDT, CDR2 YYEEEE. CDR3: CASSLMGQGEFQPQHF. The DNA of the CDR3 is TGTGCCAGCAGCTTGATGGGACAGGGTGAGTTTCAGCCCCAGCATTTT.

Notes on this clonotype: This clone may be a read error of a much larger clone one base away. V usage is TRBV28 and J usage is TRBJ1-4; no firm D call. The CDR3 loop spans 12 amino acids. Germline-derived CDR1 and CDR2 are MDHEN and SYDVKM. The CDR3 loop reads CASGVTSEKLFF. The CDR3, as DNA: TGTGCCAGCGGGGTAACTAGTGAAAAACTGTTTTTT. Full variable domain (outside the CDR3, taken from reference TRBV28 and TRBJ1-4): DVKVTQSSRYLVKRTGEKVFLECVQDMDHENMFWYRQDPGLGLRLIYFSYDVKMKEKGDIPEGYSVSREKKERFSLILESASTNQTSMYLCASGVTSEKLFFGSGTQLSVL.

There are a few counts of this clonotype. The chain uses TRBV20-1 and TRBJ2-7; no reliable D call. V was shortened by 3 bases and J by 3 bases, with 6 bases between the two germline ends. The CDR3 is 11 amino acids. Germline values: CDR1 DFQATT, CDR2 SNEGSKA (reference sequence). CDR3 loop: CSAREIYEQYF. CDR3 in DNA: TGCAGTGCTAGGGAAATCTACGAGCAGTACTTC.

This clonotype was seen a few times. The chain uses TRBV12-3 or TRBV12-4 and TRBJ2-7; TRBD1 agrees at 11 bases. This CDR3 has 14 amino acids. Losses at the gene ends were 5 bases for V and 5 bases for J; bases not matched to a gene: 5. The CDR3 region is CASSGGQGGNEQYF. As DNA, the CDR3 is TGTGCCAGCAGTGGGGGACAGGGGGGCAACGAGCAGTACTTC.

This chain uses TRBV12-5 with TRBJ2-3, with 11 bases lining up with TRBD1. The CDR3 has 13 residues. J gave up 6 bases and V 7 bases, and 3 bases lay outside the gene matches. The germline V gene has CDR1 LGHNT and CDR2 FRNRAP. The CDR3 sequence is CASAGQGDDTQYF. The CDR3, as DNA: TGTGCTAGTGCGGGACAGGGGGACGATACGCAGTATTTT. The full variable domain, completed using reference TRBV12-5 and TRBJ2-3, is DARVTQTPRHKVTEMGQEVTMRCQPILGHNTVFWYRQTMMQGLELLAYFRNRAPLDDSGMPKDRFSAEMPDATLATLKIQPSEPRDSAVYFCASAGQGDDTQYFGPGTRLTVL.

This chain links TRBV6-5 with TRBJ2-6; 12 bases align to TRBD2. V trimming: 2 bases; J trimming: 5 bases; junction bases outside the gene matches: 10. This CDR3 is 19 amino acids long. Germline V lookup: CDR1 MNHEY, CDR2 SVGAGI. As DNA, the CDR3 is TGTGCCAGCAGTTACCCAGGACTAGCGGGACCCCCCCGGGCCAACGTCCTGACTTTC. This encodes CASSYPGLAGPPRANVLTF.

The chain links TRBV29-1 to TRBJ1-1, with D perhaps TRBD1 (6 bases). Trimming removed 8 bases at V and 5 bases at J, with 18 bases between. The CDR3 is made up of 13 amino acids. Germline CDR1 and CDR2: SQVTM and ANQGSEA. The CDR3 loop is CSPDPGQPTEAFF. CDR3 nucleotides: TGCAGCCCAGACCCCGGACAGCCAACTGAAGCTTTCTTT.

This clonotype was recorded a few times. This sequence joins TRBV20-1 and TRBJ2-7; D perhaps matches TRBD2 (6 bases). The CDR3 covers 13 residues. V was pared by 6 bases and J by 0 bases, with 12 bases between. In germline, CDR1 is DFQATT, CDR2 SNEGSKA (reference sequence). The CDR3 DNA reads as TGCAGTGCCTTAGCGGCGGTCTCCTACGAGCAGTACTTC. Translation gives CSALAAVSYEQYF.